This TCR beta chain was sequenced for a study of blood T cell repertoires in COVID-19. Overall study context: The origin of the acute and convalescent COVID-19 samples was the United States, Italy and Spain.

The sample holds a few counts of this clone. V gave up 8 bases and J gave up 5 bases; unmatched junction bases: 8. Germline CDR1 LGHDT, CDR2 YNNKEL (reference sequence). CDR3 length: 13 residues. Method: immunoSEQ multiplex PCR; TCRdb's copy keeps in-frame clones and lacks some. There are under 200,000 clones in the sample; roughly 83% occur only once, and roughly 2.9% lies in the top ten. The sequence was collected from a woman aged 55-70 years with acute or convalescent COVID-19. This chain connects TRBV3-1 (or the pseudogene TRBV3-2) to TRBJ1-2, with 7 bases aligning to TRBD1. Source material: peripheral blood. Written as DNA, the CDR3 is TGTGCCAGCCGCGGACAGGCCCTATATGGCTACACCTTC. It encodes CASRGQALYGYTF.